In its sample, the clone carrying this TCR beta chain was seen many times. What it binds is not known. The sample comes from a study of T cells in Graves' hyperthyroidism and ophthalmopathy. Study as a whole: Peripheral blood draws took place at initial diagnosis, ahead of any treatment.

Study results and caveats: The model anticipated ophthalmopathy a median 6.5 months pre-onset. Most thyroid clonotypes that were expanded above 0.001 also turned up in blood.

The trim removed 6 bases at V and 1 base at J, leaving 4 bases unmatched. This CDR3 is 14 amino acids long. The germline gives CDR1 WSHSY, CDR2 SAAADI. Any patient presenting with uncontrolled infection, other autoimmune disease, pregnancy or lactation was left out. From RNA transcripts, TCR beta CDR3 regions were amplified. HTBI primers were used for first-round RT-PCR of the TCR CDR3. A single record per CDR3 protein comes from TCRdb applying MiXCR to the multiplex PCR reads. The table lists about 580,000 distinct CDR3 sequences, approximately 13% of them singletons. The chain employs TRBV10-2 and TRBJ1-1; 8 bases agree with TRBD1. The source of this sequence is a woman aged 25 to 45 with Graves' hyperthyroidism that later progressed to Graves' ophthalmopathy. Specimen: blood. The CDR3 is CASRYRGENTEAFF. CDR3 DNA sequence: TGCGCCAGCAGGTACAGGGGGGAGAACACTGAAGCTTTCTTT.